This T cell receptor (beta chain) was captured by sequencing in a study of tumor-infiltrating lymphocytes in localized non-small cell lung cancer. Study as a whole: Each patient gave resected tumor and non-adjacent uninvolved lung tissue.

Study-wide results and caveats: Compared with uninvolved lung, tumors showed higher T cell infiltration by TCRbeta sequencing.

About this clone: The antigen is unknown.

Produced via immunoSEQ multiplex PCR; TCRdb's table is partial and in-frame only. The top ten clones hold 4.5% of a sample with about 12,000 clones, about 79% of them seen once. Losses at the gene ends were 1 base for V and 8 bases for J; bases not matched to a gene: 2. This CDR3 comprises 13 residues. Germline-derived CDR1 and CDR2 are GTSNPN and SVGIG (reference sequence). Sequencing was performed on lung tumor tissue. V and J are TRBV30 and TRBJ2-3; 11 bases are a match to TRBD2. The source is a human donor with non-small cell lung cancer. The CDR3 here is CAWSGTSGSTQYF. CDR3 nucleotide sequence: TGTGCCTGGAGTGGAACTAGCGGGAGTACGCAGTATTTT.